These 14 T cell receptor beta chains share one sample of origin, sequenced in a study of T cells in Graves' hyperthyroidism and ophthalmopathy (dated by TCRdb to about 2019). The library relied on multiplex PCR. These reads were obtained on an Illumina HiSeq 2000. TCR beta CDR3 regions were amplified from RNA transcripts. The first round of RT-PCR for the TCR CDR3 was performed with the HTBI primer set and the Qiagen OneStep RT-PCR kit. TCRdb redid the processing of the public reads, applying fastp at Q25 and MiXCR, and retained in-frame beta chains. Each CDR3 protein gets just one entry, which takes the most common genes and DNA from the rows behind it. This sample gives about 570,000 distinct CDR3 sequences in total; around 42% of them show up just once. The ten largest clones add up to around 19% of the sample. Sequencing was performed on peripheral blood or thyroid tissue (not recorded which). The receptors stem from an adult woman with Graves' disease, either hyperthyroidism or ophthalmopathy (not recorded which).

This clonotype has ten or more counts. The CDR3: CSVELADEGLNFEAFF. The CDR3 DNA reads TGCAGCGTTGAACTAGCTGATGAGGGCTTGAATTTTGAAGCTTTCTTT. The chain recombines TRBV29-1 with TRBJ1-1; D uncertain. This CDR3 region has 16 residues. The germline V and J ends were trimmed by 2 bases and 7 bases, with 23 bases remaining between them. In germline, CDR1 is SQVTM, CDR2 ANQGSEA.

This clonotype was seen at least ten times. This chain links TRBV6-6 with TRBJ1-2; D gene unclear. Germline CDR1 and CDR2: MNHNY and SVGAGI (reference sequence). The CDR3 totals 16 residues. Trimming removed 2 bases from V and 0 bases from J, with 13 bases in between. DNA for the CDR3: TGTGCCAGCAGTTACATGGCCGTTTCGTCTAACTATGGCTACACCTTC. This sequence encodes CASSYMAVSSNYGYTF.

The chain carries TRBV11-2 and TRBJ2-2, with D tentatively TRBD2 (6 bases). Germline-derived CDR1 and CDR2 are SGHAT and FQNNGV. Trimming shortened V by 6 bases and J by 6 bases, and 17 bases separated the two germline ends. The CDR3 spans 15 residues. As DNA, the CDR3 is TGTGCCAGCAGGCCGGGACTCCTGGGCCCCGGGGAGCTGTTTTTT. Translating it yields CASRPGLLGPGELFF.

The CDR3 DNA reads as TGTGCCAGCAGCAGGGACCTAGCGGTGCAGTACTTC. Protein product: CASSRDLAVQYF. The V and J genes are TRBV7-2 and TRBJ2-5; 7 bases line up with TRBD2. V dropped 5 bases and J dropped 11; count of bases not matched to a gene: 8. The CDR3 sequence is 12 residues long. Germline CDR1 SGHTA, CDR2 FQGNSA.

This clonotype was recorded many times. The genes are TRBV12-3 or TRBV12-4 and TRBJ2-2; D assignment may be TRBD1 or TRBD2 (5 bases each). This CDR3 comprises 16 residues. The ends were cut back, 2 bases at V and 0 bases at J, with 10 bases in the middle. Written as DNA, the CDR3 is TGTGCCAGCAGTTTAAGGGACGGACCGAACACCGGGGAGCTGTTTTTT. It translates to CASSLRDGPNTGELFF.

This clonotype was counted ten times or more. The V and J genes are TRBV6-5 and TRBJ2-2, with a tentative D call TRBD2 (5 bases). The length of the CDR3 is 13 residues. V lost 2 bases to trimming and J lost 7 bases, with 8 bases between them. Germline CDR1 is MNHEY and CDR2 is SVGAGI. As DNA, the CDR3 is TGTGCCAGCAGTTACCCCGGGGTCGGGGAGCTGTTTTTT. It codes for CASSYPGVGELFF.

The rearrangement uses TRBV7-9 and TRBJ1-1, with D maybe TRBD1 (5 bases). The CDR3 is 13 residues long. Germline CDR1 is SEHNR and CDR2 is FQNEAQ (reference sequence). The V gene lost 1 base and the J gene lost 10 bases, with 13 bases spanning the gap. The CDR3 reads CASSLVNTGTAFF. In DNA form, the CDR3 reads TGTGCCAGCAGCTTAGTAAACACCGGGACAGCTTTCTTT.

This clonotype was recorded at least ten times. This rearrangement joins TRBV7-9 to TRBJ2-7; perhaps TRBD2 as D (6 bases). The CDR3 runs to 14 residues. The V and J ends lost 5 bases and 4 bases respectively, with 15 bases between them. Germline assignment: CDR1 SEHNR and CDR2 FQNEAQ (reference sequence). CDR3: CASSRETLTYEQYF. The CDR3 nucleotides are TGTGCCAGCAGCCGGGAGACCCTTACTTACGAGCAGTACTTC.

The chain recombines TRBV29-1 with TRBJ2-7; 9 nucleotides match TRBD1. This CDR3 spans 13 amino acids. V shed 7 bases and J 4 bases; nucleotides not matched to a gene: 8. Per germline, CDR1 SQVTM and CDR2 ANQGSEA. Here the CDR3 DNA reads TGCAGCGCTAGGACAGGGGAAGGGTACGAGCAGTACTTC. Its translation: CSARTGEGYEQYF.

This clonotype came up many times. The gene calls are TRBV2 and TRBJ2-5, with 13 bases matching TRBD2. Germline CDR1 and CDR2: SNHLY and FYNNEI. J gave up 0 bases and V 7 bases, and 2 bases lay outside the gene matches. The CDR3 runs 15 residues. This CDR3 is CASKGLAGNQETQYF. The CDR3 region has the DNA TGTGCCAGCAAGGGACTAGCGGGGAACCAAGAGACCCAGTACTTC.

CDR3 nucleotides: TGTGCCAGCAGTTTATTTCCCCGGGACACACCCTACGAGCAGTACTTC. It specifies CASSLFPRDTPYEQYF. The chain joins TRBV28 to TRBJ2-7; D is perhaps TRBD1 (6 bases). CDR1 is MDHEN, CDR2 SYDVKM, per germline. CDR3 length: 16 residues. The V end lost 1 base, the J end lost 2 bases, and 15 bases lay between the germline ends.

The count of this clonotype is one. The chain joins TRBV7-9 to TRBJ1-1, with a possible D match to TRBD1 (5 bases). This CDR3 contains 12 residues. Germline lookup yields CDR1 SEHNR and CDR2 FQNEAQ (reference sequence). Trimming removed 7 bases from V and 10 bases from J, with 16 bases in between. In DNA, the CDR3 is TGTGCCAGCAAGAGACCAACCGGGACAGCTTTCTTT. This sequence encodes CASKRPTGTAFF.

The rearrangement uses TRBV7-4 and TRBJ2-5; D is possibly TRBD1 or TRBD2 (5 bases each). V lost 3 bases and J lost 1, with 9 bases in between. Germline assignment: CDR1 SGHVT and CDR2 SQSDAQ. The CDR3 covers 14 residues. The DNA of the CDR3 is TGTGCCAGCAGCTTCCACGGGGCCCAAGAGACCCAGTACTTC. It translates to CASSFHGAQETQYF.

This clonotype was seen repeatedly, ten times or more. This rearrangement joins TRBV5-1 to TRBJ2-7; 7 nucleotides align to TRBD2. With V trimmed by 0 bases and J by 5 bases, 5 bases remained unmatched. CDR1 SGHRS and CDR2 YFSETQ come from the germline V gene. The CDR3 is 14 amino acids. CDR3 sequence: CASSLDGGSDEQYF. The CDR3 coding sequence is TGCGCCAGCAGCTTGGATGGCGGGAGTGACGAGCAGTACTTC.